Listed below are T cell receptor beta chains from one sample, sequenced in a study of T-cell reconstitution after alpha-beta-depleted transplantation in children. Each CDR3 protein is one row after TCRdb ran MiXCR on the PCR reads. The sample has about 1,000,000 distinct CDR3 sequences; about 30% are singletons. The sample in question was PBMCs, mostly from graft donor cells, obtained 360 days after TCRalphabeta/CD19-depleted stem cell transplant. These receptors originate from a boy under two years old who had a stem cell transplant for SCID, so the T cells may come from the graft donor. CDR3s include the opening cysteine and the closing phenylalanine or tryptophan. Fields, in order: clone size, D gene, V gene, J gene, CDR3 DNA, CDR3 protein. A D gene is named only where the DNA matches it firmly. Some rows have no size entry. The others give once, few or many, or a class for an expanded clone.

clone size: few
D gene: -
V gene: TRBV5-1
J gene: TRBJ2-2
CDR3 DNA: TGCGCCAGCAGCTCTGAGGTGGGGACCGGGGAGCTGTTTTTT
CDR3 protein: CASSSEVGTGELFF

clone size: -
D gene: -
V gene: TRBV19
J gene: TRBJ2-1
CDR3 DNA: TGTGCCAGCAAACCCCAAGTTTCGAATGAGCAGTTCTTC
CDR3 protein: CASKPQVSNEQFF

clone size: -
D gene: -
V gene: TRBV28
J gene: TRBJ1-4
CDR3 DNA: TGTGCCAGCAGTCAATCGGGGGGACGTAATGAAAAACTGTTTTTT
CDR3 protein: CASSQSGGRNEKLFF

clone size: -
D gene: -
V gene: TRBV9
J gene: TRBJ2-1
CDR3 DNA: TGTGCCAGCAGCGTAGAGGCTACCCGGGGGGCTTACAATGAGCAGTTCTTC
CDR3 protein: CASSVEATRGAYNEQFF

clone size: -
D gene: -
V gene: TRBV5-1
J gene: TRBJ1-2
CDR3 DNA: TGCGCCAGCAGCTTCCACGGGACGGGATATGGCTACACCTTC
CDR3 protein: CASSFHGTGYGYTF

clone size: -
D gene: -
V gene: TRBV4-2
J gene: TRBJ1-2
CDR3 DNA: TGTGCCAGCAGCCAAGCGGGGGACAATCGGAAAAGGGGCTACACCTTC
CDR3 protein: CASSQAGDNRKRGYTF

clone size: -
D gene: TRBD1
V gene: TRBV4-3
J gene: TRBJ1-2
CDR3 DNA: TGCGCCAGCAGCCAAGGGGACAGGGGTAGGAACACCTTC
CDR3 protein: CASSQGDRGRNTF

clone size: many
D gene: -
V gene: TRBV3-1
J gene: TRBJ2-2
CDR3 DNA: TGTGCCAGCAGCCCACCCGGCAGAGATTACACCGGGGAGCTGTTTTTT
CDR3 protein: CASSPPGRDYTGELFF

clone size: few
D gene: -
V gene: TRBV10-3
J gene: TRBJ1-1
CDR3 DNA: TGTGCCATCAGGTCGGACACTGAAGCTTTCTTT
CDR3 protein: CAIRSDTEAFF

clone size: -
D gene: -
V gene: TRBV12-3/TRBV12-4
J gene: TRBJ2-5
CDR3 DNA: TGTGCCAGCAGTTTTCATGCGACAGCCCAAGAGACCCAGTACTTC
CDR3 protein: CASSFHATAQETQYF

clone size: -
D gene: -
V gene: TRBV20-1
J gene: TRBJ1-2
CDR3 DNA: TGCAGTGCTAGGAGCGGGGGGATGGGCTATGGCTACACCTTC
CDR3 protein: CSARSGGMGYGYTF

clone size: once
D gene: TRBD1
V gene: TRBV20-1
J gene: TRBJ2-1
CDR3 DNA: TGCAGTGCTAGAGAAGGGGGGACAGGCTACAATGAGCAGTTCTTC
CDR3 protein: CSAREGGTGYNEQFF

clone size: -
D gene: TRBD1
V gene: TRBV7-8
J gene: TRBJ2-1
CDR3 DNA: TGTGCCAGCAGCACAGGGGGTTTAGCCAATGAGCAGTTCTTC
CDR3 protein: CASSTGGLANEQFF

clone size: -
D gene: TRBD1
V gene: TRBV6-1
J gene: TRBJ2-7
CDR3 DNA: TGTGCCAGCAGTGCCGGGACAGTCTACGAGCAGTACTTC
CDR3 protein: CASSAGTVYEQYF

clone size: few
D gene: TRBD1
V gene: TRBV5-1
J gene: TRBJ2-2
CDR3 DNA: TGCGCCAGCAGCTTGGGGGACAGGCTCAAGACCGGGGAGCTGTTTTTT
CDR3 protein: CASSLGDRLKTGELFF

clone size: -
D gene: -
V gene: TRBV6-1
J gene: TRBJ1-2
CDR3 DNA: TGTGCCAGCAGTGAGATGGTAGGGGGCTATGGCTACACCTTC
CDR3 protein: CASSEMVGGYGYTF

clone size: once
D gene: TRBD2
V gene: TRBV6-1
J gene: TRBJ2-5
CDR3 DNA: TGTGCCAGCAGGGAACCCATGGGAGGACTAGCGGAACCCCAAGAGACCCAGTACTTC
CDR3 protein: CASREPMGGLAEPQETQYF

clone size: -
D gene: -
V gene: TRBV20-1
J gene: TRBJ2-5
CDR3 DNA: TGCAGTGCTATCCGGCCGGGAGAGACCCAGTACTTC
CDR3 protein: CSAIRPGETQYF

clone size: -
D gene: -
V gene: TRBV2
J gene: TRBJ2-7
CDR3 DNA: TGTGCCAGCAGTGACTCGAGGGGACTCCCATCCTACGAGCAGTACTTC
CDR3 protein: CASSDSRGLPSYEQYF

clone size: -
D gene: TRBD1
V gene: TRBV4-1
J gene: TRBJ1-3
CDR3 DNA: TGCGCCAGCAGCCGCGCACCCGGACAGGGAGGAAACACCATATATTTT
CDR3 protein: CASSRAPGQGGNTIYF

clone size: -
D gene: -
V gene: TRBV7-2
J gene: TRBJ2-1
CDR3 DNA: TGTGCCAGCAGCTACGGCAGAGGGGATGAGCAGTTCTTC
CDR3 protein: CASSYGRGDEQFF

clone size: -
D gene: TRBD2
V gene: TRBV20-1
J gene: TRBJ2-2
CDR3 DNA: TGCAGTGCTCGCCTCAGGCCCGGGCGGGGGGAGCCGTTTTTT
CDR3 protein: CSARLRPGRGEPFF

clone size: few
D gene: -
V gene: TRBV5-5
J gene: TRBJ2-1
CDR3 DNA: TGTGCCAGCAGCTTGAGATCGACAGCAGAATTATACAATGAGCAGTTCTTC
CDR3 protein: CASSLRSTAELYNEQFF

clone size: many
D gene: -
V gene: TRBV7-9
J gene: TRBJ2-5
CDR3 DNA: TGTGCCAGCAGCTTAGGGTGGACGGGGGAAGAGACCCAGTACTTC
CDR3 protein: CASSLGWTGEETQYF

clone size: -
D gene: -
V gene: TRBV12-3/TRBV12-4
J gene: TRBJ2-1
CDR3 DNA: TGTGCCAGCAGTTCCCCCCCCGGGCGGGGGCTATACAATGAGCAGTTCTTC
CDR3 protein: CASSSPPGRGLYNEQFF

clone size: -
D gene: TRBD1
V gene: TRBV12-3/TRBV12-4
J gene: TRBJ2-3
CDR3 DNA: TGTGCCAGCAGACGACAGGGGGCTGCGCGAGATACGCAGTATTTT
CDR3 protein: CASRRQGAARDTQYF

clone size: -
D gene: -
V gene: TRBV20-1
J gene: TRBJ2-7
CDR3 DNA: TGCAGTGCGGACCGGGACTCTTCTACCTACGAGCAGTACTTC
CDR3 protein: CSADRDSSTYEQYF

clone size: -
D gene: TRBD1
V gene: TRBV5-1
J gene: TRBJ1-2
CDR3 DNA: TGCGCCAGCAGCTTGGGAGTGACAGGGGGAGATGGCTACACCTTC
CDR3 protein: CASSLGVTGGDGYTF

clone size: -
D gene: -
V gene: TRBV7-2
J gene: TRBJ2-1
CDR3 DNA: TGTGCCAGCAGCTTAGGTGGGACACCCTACAATGAGCAGTTCTTC
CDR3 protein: CASSLGGTPYNEQFF

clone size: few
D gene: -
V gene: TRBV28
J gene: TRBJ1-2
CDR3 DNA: TGTGCCAGCAGCCGACAGGTTCGTGGCTACACCTTC
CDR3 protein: CASSRQVRGYTF

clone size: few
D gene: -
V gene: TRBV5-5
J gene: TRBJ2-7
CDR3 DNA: TGTGCCAGCAGCTACAACGGGGGTTGGTACGAGCAGTACTTC
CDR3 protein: CASSYNGGWYEQYF

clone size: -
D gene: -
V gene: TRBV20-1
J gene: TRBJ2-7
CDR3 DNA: TGCAGTGCTAGAGATAATCCTAGCACGTACGAGCAGTACTTC
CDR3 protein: CSARDNPSTYEQYF

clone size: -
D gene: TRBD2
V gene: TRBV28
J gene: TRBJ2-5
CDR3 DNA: TGTGCCAGCAGTCCCTTGCGGGGAGGGAGGGAGACCCAGTACTTC
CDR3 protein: CASSPLRGGRETQYF

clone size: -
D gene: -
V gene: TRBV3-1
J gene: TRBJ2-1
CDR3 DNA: TGTGCCAGCCCTCTGATTGGGGAAATGTACAATGAGCAGTTCTTC
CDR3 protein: CASPLIGEMYNEQFF

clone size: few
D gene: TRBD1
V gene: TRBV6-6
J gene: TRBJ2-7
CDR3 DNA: TGTGCCAGCAGACCGACAGGGGGTGAGCAGTACTTC
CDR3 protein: CASRPTGGEQYF

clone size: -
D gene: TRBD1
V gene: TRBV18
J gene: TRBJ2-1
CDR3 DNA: TGTGCCAGCTCACTAAAGGGACAGGGGTCCTACAATGAGCAGTTCTTC
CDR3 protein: CASSLKGQGSYNEQFF

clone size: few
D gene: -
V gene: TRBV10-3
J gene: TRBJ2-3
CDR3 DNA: TGTGCCATCAGTGAGTCGACGGTGGACCGCAACCGAGATACGCAGTATTTT
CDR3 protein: CAISESTVDRNRDTQYF